Presented here are 3 T cell receptor beta chains from one specimen sequenced in a study of blood T cell repertoires in COVID-19. Sequenced by immunoSEQ multiplex PCR; TCRdb stores in-frame clones only, minus some. The sample records tens of thousands of clones, around 90% being singletons. Specimen: peripheral blood. These receptor sequences come from a man aged 50 or older with acute or convalescent COVID-19.

The genes are TRBV4-2 and TRBJ2-1, with D perhaps TRBD1 (6 bases). The CDR3 consists of 16 residues. Germline CDR1 reads LGHNA; CDR2 reads YNFKEQ. Trimming took off 0 bases at V and 7 bases at J, with 16 bases between the two ends. This CDR3 reads CASSQDNGQTWNEQFF. The CDR3 nucleotides read TGTGCCAGCAGCCAAGATAACGGACAGACTTGGAATGAGCAGTTCTTC.

This chain connects TRBV18 to TRBJ2-7; 8 bases are shared with TRBD2. V shed 3 bases and J 3 bases; nucleotides not matched to a gene: 4. CDR1 is KGHSH, CDR2 LQKENI, per germline. CDR3 length: 14 residues. The DNA for the CDR3 is TGTGCCAGCTCACCCCGGGAGGGCCTCTACGAGCAGTACGTC. Its translation: CASSPREGLYEQYV.

The chain employs TRBV20-1 and TRBJ2-1; D is possibly TRBD2 (5 bases). Between the trimmed V and J ends, which lost 3 bases and 2 bases, there was a span of 11 bases. CDR3 length: 14 amino acids. Germline CDR1 is DFQATT and CDR2 is SNEGSKA (reference sequence). Here the CDR3 DNA reads TGCAGTGCTAGTAGGTCCGGGGCCTACAATGAGCAGTTCTTC. This sequence encodes CSASRSGAYNEQFF.